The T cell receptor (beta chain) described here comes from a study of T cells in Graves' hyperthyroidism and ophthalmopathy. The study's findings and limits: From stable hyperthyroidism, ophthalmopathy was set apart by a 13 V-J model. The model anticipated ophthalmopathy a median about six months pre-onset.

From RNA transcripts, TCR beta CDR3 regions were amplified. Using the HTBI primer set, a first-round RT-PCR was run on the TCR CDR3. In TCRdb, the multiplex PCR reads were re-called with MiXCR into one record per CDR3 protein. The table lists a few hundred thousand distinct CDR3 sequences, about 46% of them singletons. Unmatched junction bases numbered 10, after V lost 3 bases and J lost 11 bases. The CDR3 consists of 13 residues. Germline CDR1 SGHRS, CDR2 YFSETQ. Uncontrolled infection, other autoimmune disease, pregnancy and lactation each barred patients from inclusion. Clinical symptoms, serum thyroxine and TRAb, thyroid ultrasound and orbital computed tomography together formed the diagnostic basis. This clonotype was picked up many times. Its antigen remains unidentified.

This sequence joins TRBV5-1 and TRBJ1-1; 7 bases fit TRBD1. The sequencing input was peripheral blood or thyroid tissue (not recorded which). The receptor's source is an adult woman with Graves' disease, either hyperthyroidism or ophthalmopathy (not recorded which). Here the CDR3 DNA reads TGCGCCAGCAGCTACCAAAGTACAGGGGAGGCTTTCTTT. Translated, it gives CASSYQSTGEAFF.